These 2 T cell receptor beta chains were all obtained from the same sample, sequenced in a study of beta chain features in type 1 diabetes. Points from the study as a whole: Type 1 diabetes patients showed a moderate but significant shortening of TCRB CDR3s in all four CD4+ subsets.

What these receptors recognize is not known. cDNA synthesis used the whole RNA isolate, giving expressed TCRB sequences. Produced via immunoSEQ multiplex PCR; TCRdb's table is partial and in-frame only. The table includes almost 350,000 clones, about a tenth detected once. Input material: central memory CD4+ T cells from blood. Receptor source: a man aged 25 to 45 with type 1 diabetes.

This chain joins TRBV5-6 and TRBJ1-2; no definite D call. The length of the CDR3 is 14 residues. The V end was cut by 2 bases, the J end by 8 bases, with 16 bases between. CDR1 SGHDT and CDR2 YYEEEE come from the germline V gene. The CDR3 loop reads CASSFTTPTGGYTF. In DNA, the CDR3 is TGTGCCAGCAGCTTCACGACCCCAACTGGGGGCTACACCTTC.

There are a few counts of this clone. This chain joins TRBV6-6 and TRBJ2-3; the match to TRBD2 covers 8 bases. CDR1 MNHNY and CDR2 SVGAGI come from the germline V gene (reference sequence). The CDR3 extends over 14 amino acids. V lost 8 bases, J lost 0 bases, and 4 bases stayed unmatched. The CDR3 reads CASRGGRSTDTQYF. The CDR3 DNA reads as TGTGCCAGCCGCGGGGGGCGGAGCACAGATACGCAGTATTTT.